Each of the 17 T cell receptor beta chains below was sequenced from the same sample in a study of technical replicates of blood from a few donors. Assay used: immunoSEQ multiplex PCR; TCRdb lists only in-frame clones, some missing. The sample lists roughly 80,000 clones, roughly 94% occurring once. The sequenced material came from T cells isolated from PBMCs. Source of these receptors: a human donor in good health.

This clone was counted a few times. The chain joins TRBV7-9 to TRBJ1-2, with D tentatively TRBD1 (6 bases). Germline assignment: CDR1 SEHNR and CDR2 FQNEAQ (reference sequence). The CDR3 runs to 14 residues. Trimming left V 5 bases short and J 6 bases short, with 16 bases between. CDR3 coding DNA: TGTGCCAGCAGCCCGACACCGACAGGAAATGGCTACACCTTC. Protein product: CASSPTPTGNGYTF. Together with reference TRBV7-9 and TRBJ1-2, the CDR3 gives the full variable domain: DTGVSQNPRHKITKRGQNVTFRCDPISEHNRLYWYRQTLGQGPEFLTYFQNEAQLEKSRLLSDRFSAERPKGSFSTLEIQRTEQGDSAMYLCASSPTPTGNGYTFGSGTRLTVV.

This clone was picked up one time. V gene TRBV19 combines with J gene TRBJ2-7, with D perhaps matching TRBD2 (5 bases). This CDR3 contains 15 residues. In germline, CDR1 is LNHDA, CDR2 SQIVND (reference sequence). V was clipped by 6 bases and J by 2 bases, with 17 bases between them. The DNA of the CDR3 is TGTGCCAGTAGGGCCGGGAACCAAGGACCCTACGAGCAGTACTTC. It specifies CASRAGNQGPYEQYF. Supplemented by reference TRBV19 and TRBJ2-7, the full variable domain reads DGGITQSPKYLFRKEGQNVTLSCEQNLNHDAMYWYRQDPGQGLRLIYYSQIVNDFQKGDIAEGYSVSREKKESFPLTVTSAQKNPTAFYLCASRAGNQGPYEQYFGPGTRLTVT.

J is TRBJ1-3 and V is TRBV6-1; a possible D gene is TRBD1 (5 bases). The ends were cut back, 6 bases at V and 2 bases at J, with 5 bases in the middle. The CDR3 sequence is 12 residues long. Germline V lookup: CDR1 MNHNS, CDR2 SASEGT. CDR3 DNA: TGTGCCAGCAGACAGGCTGGAAACACCATATATTTT. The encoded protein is CASRQAGNTIYF.

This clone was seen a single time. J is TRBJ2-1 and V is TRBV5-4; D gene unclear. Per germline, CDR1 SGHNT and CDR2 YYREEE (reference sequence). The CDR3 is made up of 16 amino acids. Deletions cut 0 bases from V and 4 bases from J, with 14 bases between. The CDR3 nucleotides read TGTGCCAGCAGCTTGGAGGCAGTCCAGGTGTACAATGAGCAGTTCTTC. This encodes CASSLEAVQVYNEQFF.

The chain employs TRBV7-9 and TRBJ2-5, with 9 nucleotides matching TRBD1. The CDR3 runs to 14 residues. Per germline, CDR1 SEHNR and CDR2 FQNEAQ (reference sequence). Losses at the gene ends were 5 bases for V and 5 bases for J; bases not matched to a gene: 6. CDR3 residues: CASSNGQGIETQYF. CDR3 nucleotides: TGTGCCAGCAGCAACGGACAGGGGATCGAGACCCAGTACTTC.

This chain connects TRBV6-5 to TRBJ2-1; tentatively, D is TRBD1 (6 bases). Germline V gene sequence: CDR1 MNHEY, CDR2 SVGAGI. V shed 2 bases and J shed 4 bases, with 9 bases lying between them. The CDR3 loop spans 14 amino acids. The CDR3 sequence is CASSYSRGYNEQFF. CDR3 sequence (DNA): TGTGCCAGCAGTTACAGTAGGGGGTACAATGAGCAGTTCTTC.

The CDR3 loop is CAWSISGSTDTQYF. DNA of the CDR3: TGTGCCTGGAGTATCAGCGGGAGCACAGATACGCAGTATTTT. The rearrangement uses TRBV30 and TRBJ2-3; tentative D call: TRBD2 (6 bases). CDR1 GTSNPN and CDR2 SVGIG come from the germline V gene (reference sequence). This CDR3 has 14 amino acids. Trimming shortened V by 2 bases and J by 0 bases, and 9 bases separated the two germline ends.

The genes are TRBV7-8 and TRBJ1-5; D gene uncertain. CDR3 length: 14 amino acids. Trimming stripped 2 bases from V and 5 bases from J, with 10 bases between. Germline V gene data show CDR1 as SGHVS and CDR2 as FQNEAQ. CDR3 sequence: CASSLSAGDQPQHF. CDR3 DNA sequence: TGTGCCAGCAGCTTATCGGCAGGCGATCAGCCCCAGCATTTT.

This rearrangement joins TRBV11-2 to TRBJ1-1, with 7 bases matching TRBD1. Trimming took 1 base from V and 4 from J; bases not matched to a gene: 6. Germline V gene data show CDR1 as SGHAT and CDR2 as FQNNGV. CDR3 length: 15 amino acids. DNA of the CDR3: TGTGCCAGCAGCTTAGGAGGGCAGGGGGGCACTGAAGCTTTCTTT. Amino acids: CASSLGGQGGTEAFF.

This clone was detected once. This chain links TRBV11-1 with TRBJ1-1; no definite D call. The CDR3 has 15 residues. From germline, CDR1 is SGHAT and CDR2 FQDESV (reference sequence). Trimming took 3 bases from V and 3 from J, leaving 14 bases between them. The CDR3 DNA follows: TGTGCCAGCAGCTTCGGGCCGCCGGGATACACTGAAGCTTTCTTT. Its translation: CASSFGPPGYTEAFF. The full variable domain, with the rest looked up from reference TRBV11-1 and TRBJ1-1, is EAEVAQSPRYKITEKSQAVAFWCDPISGHATLYWYRQILGQGPELLVQFQDESVVDDSQLPKDRFSAERLKGVDSTLKIQPAELGDSAMYLCASSFGPPGYTEAFFGQGTRLTVV.

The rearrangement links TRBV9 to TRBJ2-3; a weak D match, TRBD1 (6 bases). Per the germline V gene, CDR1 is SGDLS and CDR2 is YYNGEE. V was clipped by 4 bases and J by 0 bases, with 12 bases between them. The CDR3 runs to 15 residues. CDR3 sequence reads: CASSPFQGSTDTQYF. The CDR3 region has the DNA TGTGCCAGCAGCCCCTTTCAGGGGAGCACAGATACGCAGTATTTT.

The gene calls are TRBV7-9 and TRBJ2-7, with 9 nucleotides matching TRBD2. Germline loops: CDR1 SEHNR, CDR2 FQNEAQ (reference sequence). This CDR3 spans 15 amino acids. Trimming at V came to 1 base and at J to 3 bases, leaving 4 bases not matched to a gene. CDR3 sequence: CASSLVSSGNYEQYF. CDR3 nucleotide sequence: TGTGCCAGCAGCTTAGTGTCTAGCGGGAACTACGAGCAGTACTTC.

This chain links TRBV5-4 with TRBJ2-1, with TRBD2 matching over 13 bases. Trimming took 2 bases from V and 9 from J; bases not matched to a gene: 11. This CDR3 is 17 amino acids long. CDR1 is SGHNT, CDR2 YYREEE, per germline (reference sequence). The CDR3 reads CASSFTLGLAGDGEQFF. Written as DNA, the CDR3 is TGTGCCAGCAGCTTTACCCTCGGACTAGCGGGAGACGGTGAGCAGTTCTTC.

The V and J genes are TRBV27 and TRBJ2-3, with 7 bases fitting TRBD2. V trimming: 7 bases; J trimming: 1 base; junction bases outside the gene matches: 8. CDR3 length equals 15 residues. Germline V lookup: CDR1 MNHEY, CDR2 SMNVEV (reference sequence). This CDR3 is CASTVFAGGTDTQYF. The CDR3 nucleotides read TGTGCCAGCACCGTTTTTGCGGGGGGCACAGATACGCAGTATTTT.

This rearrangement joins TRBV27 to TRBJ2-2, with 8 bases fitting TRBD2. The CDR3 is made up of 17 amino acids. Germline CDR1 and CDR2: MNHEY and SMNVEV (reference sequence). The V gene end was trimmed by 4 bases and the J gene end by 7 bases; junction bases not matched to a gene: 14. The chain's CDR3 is CASSSPGGRPYGGELFF. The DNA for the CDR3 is TGTGCCAGCAGTTCCCCGGGGGGGAGGCCTTACGGCGGGGAGCTGTTTTTT.

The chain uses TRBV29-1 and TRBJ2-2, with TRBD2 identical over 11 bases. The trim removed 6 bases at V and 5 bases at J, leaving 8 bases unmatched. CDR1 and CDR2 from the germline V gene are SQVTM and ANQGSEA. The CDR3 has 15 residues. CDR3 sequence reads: CSVGPLAGGTGELFF. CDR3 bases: TGCAGCGTGGGGCCGCTAGCGGGAGGAACCGGGGAGCTGTTTTTT.

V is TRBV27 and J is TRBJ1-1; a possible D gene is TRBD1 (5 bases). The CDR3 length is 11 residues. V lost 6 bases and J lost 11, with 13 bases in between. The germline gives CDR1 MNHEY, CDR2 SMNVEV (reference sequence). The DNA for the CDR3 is TGTGCCAGCAGCCCGGGGGGGGAGGCTTTCTTT. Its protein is CASSPGGEAFF.